The clone carrying this T cell receptor beta chain was seen more than once but under ten times. Its antigen is unidentified. The source of the sample is a study of beta chain features in type 1 diabetes. Using CD45RO/CCR7/CD25/CD127/CD95/CD27, CD4+ naive, central memory, regulatory and stem cell-like memory cells were sorted. Germline values: CDR1 SGDLS, CDR2 YYNGEE. Trimming took 3 bases from V and 7 from J; bases not matched to a gene: 12. This CDR3 has 16 amino acids. General study findings and limits: Healthy donors had naive, central memory and Treg TCRB repertoires that appeared less similar than those seen among patients.

The investigators reverse transcribed all of the isolated RNA, so they sequenced expressed TCRB transcripts. The assay was immunoSEQ multiplex PCR, and TCRdb's table has in-frame clones only and misses some. This table has 810,000 or so clones, 17% appearing once. The chain carries TRBV9 and TRBJ2-2; the match to TRBD1 covers 7 bases. The sequence derives from a woman between 18 and 29 years old in good health. Specimen: naive CD4+ T cells from blood. The CDR3 coding sequence is TGTGCCAGCAGCGAGACCGGGACAGAGTATGGCGGGGAGCTGTTTTTT. It is translated as CASSETGTEYGGELFF.